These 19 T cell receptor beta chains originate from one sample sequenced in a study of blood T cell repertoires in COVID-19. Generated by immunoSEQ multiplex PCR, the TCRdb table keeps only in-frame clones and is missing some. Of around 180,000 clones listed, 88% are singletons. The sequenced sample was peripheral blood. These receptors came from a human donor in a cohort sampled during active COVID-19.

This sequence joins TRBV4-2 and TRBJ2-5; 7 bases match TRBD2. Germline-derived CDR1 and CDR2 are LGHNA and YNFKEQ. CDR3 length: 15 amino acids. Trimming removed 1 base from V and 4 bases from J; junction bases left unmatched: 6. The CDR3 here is CASSQARGSAETQYF. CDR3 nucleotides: TGTGCCAGCAGCCAAGCTCGCGGGAGTGCAGAGACCCAGTACTTC.

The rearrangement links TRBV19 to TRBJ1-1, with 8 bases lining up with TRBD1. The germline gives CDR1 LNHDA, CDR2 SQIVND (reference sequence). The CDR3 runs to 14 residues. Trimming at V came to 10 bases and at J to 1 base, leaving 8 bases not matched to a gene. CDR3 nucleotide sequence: TGTGCCACCAGTCACGGACAGGGGAACACTGAAGCTTTCTTT. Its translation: CATSHGQGNTEAFF. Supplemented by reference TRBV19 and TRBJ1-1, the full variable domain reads DGGITQSPKYLFRKEGQNVTLSCEQNLNHDAMYWYRQDPGQGLRLIYYSQIVNDFQKGDIAEGYSVSREKKESFPLTVTSAQKNPTAFYLCATSHGQGNTEAFFGQGTRLTVV.

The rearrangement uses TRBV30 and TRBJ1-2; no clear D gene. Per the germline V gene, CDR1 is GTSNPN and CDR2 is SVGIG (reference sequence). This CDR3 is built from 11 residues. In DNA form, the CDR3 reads TGTGCTTCTCCGGGAAACTATGGCTACACCTTC. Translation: CASPGNYGYTF.

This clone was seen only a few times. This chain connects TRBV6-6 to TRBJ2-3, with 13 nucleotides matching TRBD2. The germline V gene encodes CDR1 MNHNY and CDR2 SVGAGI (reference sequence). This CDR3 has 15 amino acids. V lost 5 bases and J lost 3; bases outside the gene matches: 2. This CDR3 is CASSQLAGGTDTQYF. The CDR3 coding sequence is TGTGCCAGCAGTCAACTAGCGGGGGGGACAGATACGCAGTATTTT.

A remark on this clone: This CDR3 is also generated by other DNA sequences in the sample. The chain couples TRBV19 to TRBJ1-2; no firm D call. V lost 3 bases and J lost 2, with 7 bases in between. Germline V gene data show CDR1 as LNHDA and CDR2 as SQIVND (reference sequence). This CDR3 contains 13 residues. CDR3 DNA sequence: TGTGCCAGTAGTATTGGAGGGAACTATGGCTACACCTTC. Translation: CASSIGGNYGYTF.

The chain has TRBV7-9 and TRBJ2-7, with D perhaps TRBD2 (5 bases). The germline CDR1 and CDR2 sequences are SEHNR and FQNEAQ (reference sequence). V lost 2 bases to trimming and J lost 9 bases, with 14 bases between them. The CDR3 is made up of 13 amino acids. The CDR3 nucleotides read TGTGCCAGCAGCTTAACCATGAGGGCTCCGCAGTACTTC. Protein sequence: CASSLTMRAPQYF.

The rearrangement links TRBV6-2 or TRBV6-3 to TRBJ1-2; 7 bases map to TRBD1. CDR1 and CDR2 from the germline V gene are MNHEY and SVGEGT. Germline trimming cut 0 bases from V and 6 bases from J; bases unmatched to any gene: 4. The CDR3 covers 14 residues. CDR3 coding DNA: TGTGCCAGCAGTTACTCGAAACAGGGGAATGGCTACACCTTC. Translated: CASSYSKQGNGYTF.

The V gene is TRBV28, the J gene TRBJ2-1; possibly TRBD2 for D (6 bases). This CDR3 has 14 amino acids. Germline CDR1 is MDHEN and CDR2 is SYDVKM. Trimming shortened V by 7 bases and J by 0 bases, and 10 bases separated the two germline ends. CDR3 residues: CASTLRGSYNEQFF. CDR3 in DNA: TGTGCCAGCACCTTGCGGGGCTCCTACAATGAGCAGTTCTTC.

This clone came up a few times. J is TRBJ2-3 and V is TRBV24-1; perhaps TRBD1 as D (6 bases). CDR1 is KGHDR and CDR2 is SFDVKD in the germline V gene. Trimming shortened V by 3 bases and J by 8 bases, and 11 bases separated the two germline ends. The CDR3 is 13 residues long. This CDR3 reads CATSDTGLSTQYF. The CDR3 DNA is TGTGCCACCAGTGATACAGGGTTGAGTACGCAGTATTTT.

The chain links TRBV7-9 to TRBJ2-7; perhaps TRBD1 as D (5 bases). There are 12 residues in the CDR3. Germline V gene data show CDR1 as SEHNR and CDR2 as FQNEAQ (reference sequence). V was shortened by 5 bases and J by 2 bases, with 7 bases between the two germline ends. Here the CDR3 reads CASSQGTYEQYF. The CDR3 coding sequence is TGTGCCAGCAGCCAGGGTACCTACGAGCAGTACTTC.

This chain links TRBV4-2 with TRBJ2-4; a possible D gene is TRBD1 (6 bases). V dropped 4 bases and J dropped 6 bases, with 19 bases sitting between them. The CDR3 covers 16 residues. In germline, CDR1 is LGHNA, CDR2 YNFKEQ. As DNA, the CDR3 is TGTGCCAGCAGCCGTATGTTGGGTCAGGGGAGAAACATTCAGTACTTC. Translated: CASSRMLGQGRNIQYF.

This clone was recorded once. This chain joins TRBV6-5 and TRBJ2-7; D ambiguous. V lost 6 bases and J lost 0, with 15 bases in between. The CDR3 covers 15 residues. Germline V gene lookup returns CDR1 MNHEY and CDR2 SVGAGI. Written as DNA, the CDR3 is TGTGCCAGCAGCAACAAAAGAGGAGCCTCCTACGAGCAGTACTTC. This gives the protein CASSNKRGASYEQYF.

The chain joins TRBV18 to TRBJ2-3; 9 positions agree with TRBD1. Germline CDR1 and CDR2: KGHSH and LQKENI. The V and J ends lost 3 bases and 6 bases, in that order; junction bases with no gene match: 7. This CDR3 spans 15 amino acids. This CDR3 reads CASSPGTGSGDTQYF. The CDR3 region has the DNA TGTGCCAGCTCACCCGGGACAGGGTCCGGTGATACGCAGTATTTT.

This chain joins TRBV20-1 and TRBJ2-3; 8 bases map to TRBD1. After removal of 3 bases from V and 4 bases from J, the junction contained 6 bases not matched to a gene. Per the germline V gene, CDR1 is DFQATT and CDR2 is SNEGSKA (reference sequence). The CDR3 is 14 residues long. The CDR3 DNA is TGCAGTGCTAGTGGGCAGGGGGCCTCAGATACGCAGTATTTT. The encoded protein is CSASGQGASDTQYF.

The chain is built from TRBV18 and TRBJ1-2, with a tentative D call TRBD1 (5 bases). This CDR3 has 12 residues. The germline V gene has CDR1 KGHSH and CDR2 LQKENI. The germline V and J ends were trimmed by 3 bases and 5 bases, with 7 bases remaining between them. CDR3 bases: TGTGCCAGCTCACCGGACAAGTATGGCTACACCTTC. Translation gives CASSPDKYGYTF.

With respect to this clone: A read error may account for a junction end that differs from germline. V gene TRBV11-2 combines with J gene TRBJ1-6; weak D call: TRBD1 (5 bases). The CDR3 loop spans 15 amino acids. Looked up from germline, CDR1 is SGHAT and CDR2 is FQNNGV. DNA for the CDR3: TGTGCCAGCAGCATAGAAGACAGACGTGGGTCACCCCTCCACTTT. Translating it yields CASSIEDRRGSPLHF.

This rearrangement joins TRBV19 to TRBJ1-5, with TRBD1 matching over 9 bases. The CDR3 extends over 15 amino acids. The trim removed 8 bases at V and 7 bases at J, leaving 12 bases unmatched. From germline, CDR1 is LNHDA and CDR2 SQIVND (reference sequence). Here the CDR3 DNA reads TGTGCCAGTTCAATTCCGGGACAGGGATTACAGCCCCAGCATTTT. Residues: CASSIPGQGLQPQHF.

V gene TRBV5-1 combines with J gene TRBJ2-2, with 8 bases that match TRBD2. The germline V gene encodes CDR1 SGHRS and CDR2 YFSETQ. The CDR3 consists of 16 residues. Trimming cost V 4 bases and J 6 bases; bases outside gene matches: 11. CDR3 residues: CASSSVAGTPSGELFF. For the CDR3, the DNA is TGCGCCAGCAGCAGTGTAGCGGGGACTCCATCCGGGGAGCTGTTTTTT. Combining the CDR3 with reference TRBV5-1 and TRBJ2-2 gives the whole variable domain KAGVTQTPRYLIKTRGQQVTLSCSPISGHRSVSWYQQTPGQGLQFLFEYFSETQRNKGNFPGRFSGRQFSNSRSEMNVSTLELGDSALYLCASSSVAGTPSGELFFGEGSRLTVL.

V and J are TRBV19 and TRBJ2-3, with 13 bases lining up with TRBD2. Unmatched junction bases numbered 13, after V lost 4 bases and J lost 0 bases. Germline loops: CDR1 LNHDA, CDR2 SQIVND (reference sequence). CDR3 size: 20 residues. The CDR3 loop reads CASSKSGTSGTASSTDTQYF. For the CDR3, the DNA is TGTGCCAGTAGTAAATCCGGGACTAGCGGGACGGCATCTAGCACAGATACGCAGTATTTT.